This T cell receptor beta chain was retrieved from a study of CD8+ T cells in alopecia areata. Whole-study context: The study gave treated patients oral tofacitinib at 5 to 10 mg twice daily.

Specimens obtained from alopecia areata patients comprised lesional scalp punch biopsies and peripheral blood. This CDR3 is built from 15 residues. Germline lookup yields CDR1 SGDLS and CDR2 YYNGEE. Trimming took 3 bases from V and 0 from J, leaving 10 bases between them. It was cDNA, reverse transcribed from extracted RNA, that served as the sequencing template. Profiling relied on immunoSEQ multiplex PCR, and the TCRdb table lists in-frame clones only, not all of them. The sample lists around 200,000 clones, roughly 60% seen once, with over 1.5% in the top ten. Sequencing was performed on CD4+ T cells sorted from blood, taken at week 0. The receptor's source is a human donor with alopecia areata. V gene TRBV9 combines with J gene TRBJ1-3, with D possibly being TRBD1 (5 bases). As DNA, the CDR3 is TGTGCCAGCAGCGAAAGGGGAAACTCTGGAAACACCATATATTTT. Translating it yields CASSERGNSGNTIYF.